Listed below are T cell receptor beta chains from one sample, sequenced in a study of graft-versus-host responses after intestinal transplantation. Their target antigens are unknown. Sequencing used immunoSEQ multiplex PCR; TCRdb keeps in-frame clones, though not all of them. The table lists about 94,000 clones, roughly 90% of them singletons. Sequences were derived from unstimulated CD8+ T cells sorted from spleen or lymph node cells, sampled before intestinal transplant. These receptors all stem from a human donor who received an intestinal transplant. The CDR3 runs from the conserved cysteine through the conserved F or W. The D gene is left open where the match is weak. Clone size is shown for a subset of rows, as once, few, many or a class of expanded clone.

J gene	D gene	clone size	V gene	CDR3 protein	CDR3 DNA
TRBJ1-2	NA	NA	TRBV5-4	CASSLVGARYGYTF	TGTGCCAGCAGCTTGGTGGGGGCTCGGTATGGCTACACCTTC
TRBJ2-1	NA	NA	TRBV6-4	CASSDSATVYNEQFF	TGTGCCAGCAGTGACTCGGCCACAGTCTACAATGAGCAGTTCTTC
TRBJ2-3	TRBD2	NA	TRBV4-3	CASSQDAVLAGTDTQYF	TGCGCCAGCAGCCAAGATGCCGTCCTAGCGGGCACAGATACGCAGTATTTT
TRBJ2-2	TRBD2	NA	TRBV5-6	CASSLVSAGGPGTGELFF	TGTGCCAGCAGCTTGGTTTCGGCGGGAGGGCCGGGCACCGGGGAGCTGTTTTTT
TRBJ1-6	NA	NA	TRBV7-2	CASSSVEGINSPLHF	TGTGCCAGCAGCTCCGTTGAGGGTATTAATTCACCCCTCCACTTT
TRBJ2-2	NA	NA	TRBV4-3	CASSQDRGREVTGELFF	TGCGCCAGCAGCCAAGATCGCGGCAGGGAGGTCACCGGGGAGCTGTTTTTT
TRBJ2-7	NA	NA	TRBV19	CASSIQIRQEGNYEQYF	TGTGCCAGTAGTATCCAGATAAGGCAGGAGGGGAATTACGAGCAGTACTTC
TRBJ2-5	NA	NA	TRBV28	CASRRREYGETQYF	TGTGCCAGCAGGCGGCGGGAATATGGAGAGACCCAGTACTTC
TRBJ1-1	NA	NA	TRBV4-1	CASSQDRTEAFF	TGCGCCAGCAGCCAAGATAGAACTGAAGCTTTCTTT
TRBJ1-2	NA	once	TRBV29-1	CSVRRQGGYTF	TGCAGCGTTCGCAGGCAGGGTGGCTACACCTTC
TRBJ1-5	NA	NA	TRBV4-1	CASSLLPARGDQPQHF	TGCGCCAGCAGCCTGTTGCCGGCCCGGGGGGATCAGCCCCAGCATTTT
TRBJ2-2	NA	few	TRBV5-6	CASSPVNTGELFF	TGTGCCAGCAGCCCCGTGAACACCGGGGAGCTGTTTTTT
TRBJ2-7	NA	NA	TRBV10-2	CATTVEDSTYEQYF	TGCGCCACCACAGTCGAGGACAGCACCTACGAGCAGTACTTC
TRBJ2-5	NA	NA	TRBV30	CAWKRPTMYQETQYF	TGTGCCTGGAAGAGACCGACTATGTACCAAGAGACCCAGTACTTC
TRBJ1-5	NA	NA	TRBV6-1	CASSELGVSNQPQHF	TGTGCCAGCAGTGAACTCGGGGTGAGCAATCAGCCCCAGCATTTT
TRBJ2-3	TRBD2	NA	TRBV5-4	CASSLYVGGPTDTQYF	TGTGCCAGCAGCTTGTATGTGGGAGGGCCGACAGATACGCAGTATTTT
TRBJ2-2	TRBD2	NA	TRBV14	CASSPRGGSGTGELFF	TGTGCCAGCAGCCCGCGGGGGGGTTCAGGGACCGGGGAGCTGTTTTTT
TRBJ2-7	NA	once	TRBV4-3	CASSQGDTYEQYF	TGCGCCAGCAGCCAAGGGGACACCTACGAGCAGTACTTC
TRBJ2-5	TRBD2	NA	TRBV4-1	CASSPRPGLAVETQYF	TGCGCCAGCAGCCCCCGCCCGGGACTAGCGGTAGAGACCCAGTACTTC
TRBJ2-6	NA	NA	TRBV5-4	CASSRVGANVLTF	TGTGCCAGCAGTCGGGTAGGGGCCAACGTCCTGACTTTC
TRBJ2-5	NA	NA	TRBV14	CASSQLAASIQETQYF	TGTGCCAGCAGCCAGCTTGCGGCTTCGATCCAAGAGACCCAGTACTTC
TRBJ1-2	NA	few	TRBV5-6	CASSLVAGATDGYTF	TGTGCCAGCAGCTTGGTTGCAGGGGCAACTGATGGCTACACCTTC
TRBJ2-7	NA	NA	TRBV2	CASSVRGADYEQYF	TGTGCCAGCAGTGTCCGGGGTGCGGACTACGAGCAGTACTTC
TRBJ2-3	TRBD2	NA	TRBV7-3	CASSPLAGSTDTQYF	TGTGCCAGCAGCCCCCTAGCGGGTAGCACAGATACGCAGTATTTT
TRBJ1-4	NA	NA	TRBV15	CATSTLQGLMMREKLFF	TGTGCCACCAGCACCCTACAGGGTTTGATGATGCGTGAAAAACTGTTTTTT